This paragraph reports one T cell receptor beta chain. The sample belongs to a study of T cell changes during pregnancy in multiple sclerosis. This CDR3 has 14 residues. The germline V and J ends were trimmed by 5 bases and 5 bases, with 14 bases remaining between them. CDR1 and CDR2 (germline): SEHNR, FQNEAQ (reference sequence). TCRdb's copy holds only in-frame clones and misses some; the assay was immunoSEQ multiplex PCR. The repertoire holds roughly 30,000 clones, with 89% as singletons. The chain is built from TRBV7-9 and TRBJ2-3; D remains unclear. The receptor was derived from a female donor with multiple sclerosis, enrolled in a pregnancy study. Material: CD8+ T cells from peripheral blood mononuclear cells, obtained after pregnancy. The CDR3 sequence: CASSLPSSLDTQYF. CDR3 in DNA: TGTGCCAGCAGCCTCCCTTCAAGCTTAGATACGCAGTATTTT.